The source of this T cell receptor beta chain is a study of CD8 T cells in Susac syndrome. Patients having Susac syndrome satisfied recently defined diagnostic criteria for definite or probable disease. The TEMRA cells underwent FACS enrichment, while the CD8+ and CD4+ T cells underwent negative isolation. General observations from the study: Across the total CD8+ repertoires, around 15 Susac-specific public clones were detected, and across the CD8+ TEMRA repertoires, several such clones were detected.

With V trimmed by 6 bases and J by 1 base, 1 base remained unmatched. Germline-derived CDR1 and CDR2 are MNHEY and SVGEGT. This CDR3 region has 14 residues. On this clonotype itself: Its antigen is as yet unknown.

After extraction with the RNeasy kit, about 0.45 to 1 ug of the RNA was reverse transcribed using random hexamers. Each CDR3 protein gets one entry after TCRdb re-called the immunoSEQ multiplex PCR reads with MiXCR. The table has about 120,000 distinct CDR3 sequences, about 95% seen once. The gene calls are TRBV6-2 or TRBV6-3 and TRBJ1-5; 9 bases are shared with TRBD1. The TCR originated in a human donor with Susac syndrome. The material sequenced was CD8+ T cells from PBMCs. As DNA, the CDR3 is TGTGCCAGCAGGGACAGGGGAAGCAATCAGCCCCAGCATTTT. Translated: CASRDRGSNQPQHF.